This T cell receptor (beta chain) was documented in a study of T cell repertoires in cytomegalovirus infection. Study-wide context: Both CMV infection and a matching HLA type were indicated by public TCR beta signatures. Study results and caveats: What dominated the ex vivo response were HLA-C-restricted CMV-specific TCR beta clonotypes.

The CDR3 is made up of 12 amino acids. The V and J ends lost 5 bases and 2 bases respectively, with 7 bases between them. CDR1 SGHTA and CDR2 FQGNSA come from the germline V gene. TCRdb called the reads again in MiXCR, with one record for every CDR3 protein. The sample has 130,000 or so distinct CDR3 sequences, about 6.1% seen once. In its sample, this clonotype was seen many times. The antigen is undetermined. This receptor was identified in a human donor in good health (CMV status not recorded). Some clones in this sample may be carry-over from other donors' samples. V usage is TRBV7-2 and J usage is TRBJ2-7, with unresolved D. Sequencing was done on a sample of PBMCs. The CDR3 DNA is TGTGCCAGCAGCGCTGACACCTACGAGCAGTACTTC. This codes for CASSADTYEQYF.